These 20 T cell receptor beta chains were sequenced from one sample in a study of early T cells in non-severe SARS-CoV-2 infection. MiXCR, applied by TCRdb to the 5' RACE reads, yields one record per CDR3 protein. The sample records some 35,000 distinct CDR3 sequences, 3% to 4.5% being singletons. The sequenced material came from whole blood. Source of these receptors: an adult who was a healthcare worker with PCR-confirmed SARS-CoV-2 infection or an uninfected control (not recorded which).

This clonotype was counted ten times or more. The rearrangement links TRBV12-3 or TRBV12-4 to TRBJ1-3; tentatively, D is TRBD1 (6 bases). Deletions cut 7 bases from V and 5 bases from J, with 12 bases between. This CDR3 spans 13 amino acids. Here the CDR3 reads CASTLGGRNTIYF. CDR3 nucleotides: TGTGCCAGCACCTTGGGGGGCCGAAACACCATATATTTT.

This clonotype was detected a few times. The chain uses TRBV28 and TRBJ1-3; D is possibly TRBD1 (5 bases). CDR1 is MDHEN, CDR2 SYDVKM, per germline. Trimming took 11 bases from V and 0 from J, leaving 11 bases between them. The CDR3 spans 13 residues. In DNA form, the CDR3 reads TGTGCCGGCCGACAGATCTCTGGAAACACCATATATTTT. Amino acids: CAGRQISGNTIYF.

This clonotype was detected a few times. This chain links TRBV7-9 with TRBJ1-3; the match to TRBD1 covers 7 bases. Germline V gene sequence: CDR1 SEHNR, CDR2 FQNEAQ (reference sequence). J was trimmed by 0 bases and V by 5 bases; bases with no gene match: 10. The CDR3 consists of 17 residues. The CDR3 here is CASSKWTGTNSGNTIYF. The CDR3, as DNA: TGTGCCAGCAGCAAATGGACAGGAACGAACTCTGGAAACACCATATATTTT. The entire variable domain, with the rest obtained from reference TRBV7-9 and TRBJ1-3, is as follows: DTGVSQNPRHKITKRGQNVTFRCDPISEHNRLYWYRQTLGQGPEFLTYFQNEAQLEKSRLLSDRFSAERPKGSFSTLEIQRTEQGDSAMYLCASSKWTGTNSGNTIYFGEGSWLTVV.

This clonotype was seen many times. The chain has TRBV15 and TRBJ2-7; D unclear. This CDR3 has 13 amino acids. Per the germline V gene, CDR1 is LNHNV and CDR2 is YYDKDF (reference sequence). Trimming took off 0 bases at V and 0 bases at J, with 3 bases between the two ends. The CDR3 region is CATSRDNSYEQYF. In DNA, the CDR3 is TGTGCCACCAGCAGAGACAACTCCTACGAGCAGTACTTC.

This clonotype showed up many times. This chain links TRBV19 with TRBJ2-1, with a possible D match to TRBD2 (5 bases). Trimming removed 6 bases from V and 6 bases from J, with 15 bases in between. This CDR3 has 14 residues. The germline V gene has CDR1 LNHDA and CDR2 SQIVND (reference sequence). This CDR3 reads CASSPSTGSNEQFF. The CDR3, as DNA: TGTGCCAGTAGCCCCTCGACGGGATCCAATGAGCAGTTCTTC.

This clonotype showed up many times. J is TRBJ2-7 and V is TRBV2, with 10 bases aligning to TRBD2. Germline CDR1 reads SNHLY; CDR2 reads FYNNEI. The J segment lost 3 bases and the V segment lost 7 bases, leaving 6 bases of the junction unmatched. The CDR3 is 14 residues long. The CDR3 is CASTVAGGRYEQYV. The CDR3 DNA is TGTGCCAGCACTGTAGCGGGAGGACGCTACGAGCAGTACGTC.

There are many counts of this clonotype. This CDR3 reads CASSLWLETQYF. Here the CDR3 DNA reads TGTGCCAGCAGCTTATGGTTAGAGACCCAGTACTTC. The chain employs TRBV7-9 and TRBJ2-5; the D is unclear. CDR1 SEHNR and CDR2 FQNEAQ come from the germline V gene (reference sequence). This CDR3 region has 12 residues. The ends were cut back, 2 bases at V and 4 bases at J, with 5 bases in the middle.

This clonotype was counted at least ten times. V gene TRBV18 combines with J gene TRBJ1-1; unclear D gene. Trimming removed 2 bases at V and 4 bases at J, with 14 bases between. The CDR3 consists of 15 residues. Germline V gives CDR1 KGHSH, CDR2 LQKENI. CDR3 in DNA: TGTGCCAGCTCACCAGGGGAACTGGGGATCACTGAAGCTTTCTTT. Translating gives CASSPGELGITEAFF.

There are many counts of this clonotype. The V gene is TRBV6-5, the J gene TRBJ1-1, with 7 bases matching TRBD1. V was clipped by 7 bases and J by 4 bases; unmatched bases: 6. Looked up from germline, CDR1 is MNHEY and CDR2 is SVGAGI. The CDR3 totals 13 residues. CDR3 in amino acids: CASNGPGGTEAFF. DNA of the CDR3: TGTGCCAGCAACGGACCAGGGGGCACTGAAGCTTTCTTT.

This clonotype was detected many times. The chain links TRBV18 to TRBJ1-6; TRBD1 might be the D (5 bases). The CDR3 is made up of 14 amino acids. Trimming stripped 4 bases from V and 5 bases from J, with 9 bases between. CDR1 is KGHSH and CDR2 is LQKENI in the germline V gene. CDR3 DNA sequence: TGTGCCAGCTCACGCGACAGAGATAATTCACCCCTCCACTTT. Protein: CASSRDRDNSPLHF.

This clonotype was observed at least ten times. The chain has TRBV7-2 and TRBJ2-6, with TRBD2 identical over 8 bases. Germline CDR1 and CDR2: SGHTA and FQGNSA. The trim removed 8 bases at V and 4 bases at J, leaving 13 bases unmatched. CDR3 length: 17 residues. As DNA, the CDR3 is TGTGCCAGCCTTAGGCCAGCGGGAGTCGCCGGGGCCAACGTCCTGACTTTC. It is translated as CASLRPAGVAGANVLTF. Together with reference TRBV7-2 and TRBJ2-6, the CDR3 gives the full variable domain: GAGVSQSPSNKVTEKGKDVELRCDPISGHTALYWYRQSLGQGLEFLIYFQGNSAPDKSGLPSDRFSAERTGGSVSTLTIQRTQQEDSAVYLCASLRPAGVAGANVLTFGAGSRLTVL.

This clonotype came up many times. This rearrangement joins TRBV10-3 to TRBJ1-1; maybe TRBD1 (5 bases). The CDR3 loop spans 14 amino acids. Germline V gene sequence: CDR1 ENHRY, CDR2 SYGVKD. Between the trimmed V and J ends, which lost 10 bases and 1 base, there was a span of 16 bases. The CDR3 sequence: CATRPSTANTEAFF. In DNA, the CDR3 is TGTGCCACCCGACCCTCGACAGCGAACACTGAAGCTTTCTTT.

In its sample, this clonotype was seen many times. The limits of the CDR3 on the DNA are not certain, so only TCRdb's listed CDR3 is given. This chain connects TRBV19 to TRBJ2-2; the D call TRBD1 from the table was never checked on the DNA. Germline V gene lookup returns CDR1 LNHDA and CDR2 SQIVND (reference sequence). Termini included, the CDR3 measures 19 amino acids. The CDR3 is CASSISPGVAGELFFELFF.

This clonotype was counted a few times. The rearrangement joins TRBV5-1 to TRBJ2-7; tentatively, D is TRBD2 (5 bases). Looked up from germline, CDR1 is SGHRS and CDR2 is YFSETQ. Trimming took 1 base from V and 3 from J, leaving 14 bases between them. The CDR3 length is 15 residues. CDR3 nucleotides: TGCGCCAGCAGCTTGTCCCTTGAGGGAGACTACGAGCAGTACTTC. The encoded protein is CASSLSLEGDYEQYF. Combining the CDR3 with reference TRBV5-1 and TRBJ2-7 gives the whole variable domain KAGVTQTPRYLIKTRGQQVTLSCSPISGHRSVSWYQQTPGQGLQFLFEYFSETQRNKGNFPGRFSGRQFSNSRSEMNVSTLELGDSALYLCASSLSLEGDYEQYFGPGTRLTVT.

This clonotype was seen many times. The J gene is TRBJ2-3, the V gene TRBV7-9, with 7 bases matching TRBD1. J lost 6 bases, V lost 3 bases, and 15 bases had no gene match. Germline loops: CDR1 SEHNR, CDR2 FQNEAQ (reference sequence). The CDR3 has 17 residues. Here the CDR3 reads CASSFNPRDSSSDTQYF. The CDR3 DNA follows: TGTGCCAGCAGCTTCAACCCCCGGGACAGTAGTTCCGATACGCAGTATTTT.

In this sample, this clonotype turned up many times. The gene calls are TRBV6-5 and TRBJ1-1, with 8 bases that match TRBD1. The germline gives CDR1 MNHEY, CDR2 SVGAGI. This CDR3 comprises 14 residues. V lost 2 bases, J lost 5 bases, and 4 bases stayed unmatched. Here the CDR3 reads CASSYRTGLTEAFF. Here the CDR3 DNA reads TGTGCCAGCAGTTACCGGACAGGGCTTACTGAAGCTTTCTTT.

The table lists this clonotype with a few counts. J is TRBJ2-5 and V is TRBV29-1; TRBD2 matches 12 bases. Trimming at V came to 6 bases and at J to 5 bases, leaving 10 bases not matched to a gene. CDR1 is SQVTM, CDR2 ANQGSEA, per germline. This CDR3 is built from 15 residues. The CDR3 sequence is CSVPRLAGVRETQYF. CDR3 coding DNA: TGCAGCGTACCGCGACTAGCGGGAGTTCGGGAGACCCAGTACTTC.

This clonotype appeared many times. This rearrangement joins TRBV7-8 to TRBJ2-1; 10 bases are shared with TRBD1. From germline, CDR1 is SGHVS and CDR2 FQNEAQ. The CDR3 is made up of 20 amino acids. Germline trimming cut 5 bases from V and 9 bases from J; bases unmatched to any gene: 25. CDR3 protein: CASSGGQGVSPIKPPSEQFF. The CDR3 DNA reads as TGTGCCAGCAGCGGAGGACAGGGGGTCTCTCCAATAAAGCCCCCGAGTGAGCAGTTCTTC.

This clonotype has ten or more counts. V usage is TRBV28 and J usage is TRBJ1-1; no clear D. The V gene lost 2 bases and the J gene lost 4 bases, with 11 bases spanning the gap. This CDR3 is built from 14 residues. Germline CDR1 reads MDHEN; CDR2 reads SYDVKM. CDR3 nucleotide sequence: TGTGCCAGCAGTTTAACCGGGGTGGTCACTGAAGCTTTCTTT. It specifies CASSLTGVVTEAFF.

Only a few counts were recorded for this clonotype. It may be a read error: a sequence one base away is much more abundant. The V call is TRBV5-1, the J call TRBJ2-1; no clear D. CDR1 is SGHRS and CDR2 is YFSETQ in the germline V gene. This CDR3 comprises 12 residues. V gave up 4 bases and J gave up 8 bases, with 10 bases separating them. The DNA of the CDR3 is TGCGCCAGCAGCGATGTGGTGGATGAGCAGTTCTTC. Protein sequence: CASSDVVDEQFF.